The clone carrying this TCR beta chain was recorded a few times. Its target is not known. Primers for the PCR totalled 60 Vbeta and 13 Jbeta. Here immunoSEQ multiplex PCR was the method, and the copy in TCRdb shows in-frame clones only, minus some. The profile shows roughly 30,000 clones, about 83% of them singletons. V lost 6 bases and J lost 0, with 20 bases in between. The V gene's germline CDR1 is LNHDA and CDR2 SQIVND (reference sequence). The CDR3 runs to 17 residues. These data belong to a study of cytomegalovirus exposure and HLA in healthy donors. Study-wide points: Segments of the TCR beta V type were, in most cases, productive about 87% or about 30% of the time in an earlier analysis. Rarity marked most TCR sequences, yet some public TCRs occurred in many donors. Sequence variants that were highly shared formed a cluster that was likely a sequencing artifact.

Sequenced sample: PBMCs. The chain has TRBV19 and TRBJ1-2, with D possibly matching TRBD1 (5 bases). The receptor was isolated from a boy under 18 in good health and CMV-seronegative. The CDR3 region is CASSPRGGRSANYGYTF. The CDR3 DNA sequence: TGTGCCAGTAGCCCAAGGGGAGGCAGGAGCGCTAACTATGGCTACACCTTC.